This T cell receptor beta chain was identified during a study of control samples from healthy donors and cancer patients. Clones were sequenced by immunoSEQ multiplex PCR, and TCRdb holds only the in-frame ones, with some missing. The sample records around 170,000 clones, around 88% being singletons. This receptor was identified in a woman aged 25 to 39 in good health. The sequencing sample was made of blood.

The DNA of the CDR3 is TGTGCCAGCACCCTACAGGGGTACACTGAAGCTTTCTTT. Translated: CASTLQGYTEAFF. The chain combines TRBV6-5 with TRBJ1-1; TRBD1 matches at 7 bases. The CDR3 runs 13 residues. Trimming removed 7 bases from V and 3 bases from J; junction bases left unmatched: 5. Germline lookup yields CDR1 MNHEY and CDR2 SVGAGI.